This T cell receptor (beta chain) was profiled in a study of OX40 agonist ivuxolimab in advanced cancers. Per germline, CDR1 SGDLS and CDR2 YYNGEE. The CDR3 totals 14 residues. V was shortened by 0 bases and J by 10 bases, with 14 bases between the two germline ends. The investigators sampled blood at baseline, at cycle 4 day 1, and at cycle 7 day 1. The table came from immunoSEQ multiplex PCR; TCRdb's copy has only in-frame clones and leaves some out. The table includes nearly 85,000 clones, 70% to 90% detected once. The sequencing here drew on CD4+ or CD8+ T cells sorted from blood, taken in a trial of the OX40 agonist ivuxolimab. The J gene is TRBJ1-5, the V gene TRBV9, with a weak D call TRBD1 (5 bases). This sequence originates from an adult with an advanced solid tumor such as melanoma, head and neck, liver or kidney cancer. The CDR3 nucleotides read TGTGCCAGCAGCGTAGAAGGAGGGGATCGCCCCCAGCATTTT. This encodes CASSVEGGDRPQHF.